Below, 17 T cell receptor beta chains from the same sample are listed, as sequenced in a study of PD-1 blockade in classical Hodgkin lymphoma. The time point is: cycle 4 day 1 (C4D1), after less than 7 weeks of nivolumab. No patient escaped relapse after autologous stem cell transplantation, and brentuximab vedotin exposure varied. Generated by immunoSEQ multiplex PCR, the TCRdb table keeps only in-frame clones and is missing some. The table records about 90,000 clones, about nine tenths of them present only once. Sequencing was performed on peripheral blood mononuclear cells (PBMCs), taken before the fourth cycle of nivolumab. The origin of the receptors is a human donor with classical Hodgkin lymphoma.

The CDR3 DNA reads TGTGCCAGCAGCTTAGGTACCGGGACACACTATGGCTACACCTTC. This codes for CASSLGTGTHYGYTF. The chain has TRBV11-1 and TRBJ1-2; D is perhaps TRBD1 (6 bases). The ends were cut back, 1 base at V and 3 bases at J, with 12 bases in the middle. This CDR3 has 15 amino acids. Looked up from germline, CDR1 is SGHAT and CDR2 is FQDESV (reference sequence). Full variable domain (missing parts from reference TRBV11-1 and TRBJ1-2): EAEVAQSPRYKITEKSQAVAFWCDPISGHATLYWYRQILGQGPELLVQFQDESVVDDSQLPKDRFSAERLKGVDSTLKIQPAELGDSAMYLCASSLGTGTHYGYTFGSGTRLTVV.

The chain joins TRBV9 to TRBJ2-3; D possibly corresponds to TRBD1 (6 bases). Germline V gives CDR1 SGDLS, CDR2 YYNGEE. This CDR3 has 14 residues. V shed 3 bases and J shed 8 bases, with 16 bases lying between them. The CDR3: CASSDRYGGTTQYF. The CDR3 coding sequence is TGTGCCAGCAGCGACCGGTATGGGGGCACTACGCAGTATTTT. The variable domain in full, completed from reference TRBV9 and TRBJ2-3, reads DSGVTQTPKHLITATGQRVTLRCSPRSGDLSVYWYQQSLDQGLQFLIQYYNGEERAKGNILERFSAQQFPDLHSELNLSSLELGDSALYFCASSDRYGGTTQYFGPGTRLTVL.

The rearrangement uses TRBV11-2 and TRBJ2-3, with TRBD2 identical over 10 bases. This CDR3 spans 18 amino acids. The ends lost 2 bases at V and 5 bases at J; junction bases unmatched: 13. Germline lookup yields CDR1 SGHAT and CDR2 FQNNGV. Here the CDR3 DNA reads TGTGCCAGCAGCTTATTGTGGTTGTGGACTAGCGGTATAGATACGCAGTATTTT. Its translation: CASSLLWLWTSGIDTQYF.

CDR3 nucleotide sequence: TGTGCCAGCAGTTGGGCTACCGGGACAGGGGGGTACGAGCAGTACTTC. Protein product: CASSWATGTGGYEQYF. The chain joins TRBV2 to TRBJ2-7, with 11 bases lining up with TRBD1. Unmatched junction bases numbered 10, after V lost 5 bases and J lost 4 bases. Germline CDR1 reads SNHLY; CDR2 reads FYNNEI. The CDR3 is 16 amino acids.

V usage is TRBV4-3 and J usage is TRBJ1-6; the D gene is possibly TRBD1 (5 bases). The germline V and J ends were trimmed by 2 bases and 7 bases, with 18 bases remaining between them. Germline CDR1 LGHNA, CDR2 YSLEER. The CDR3 length is 17 residues. DNA of the CDR3: TGCGCCAGCAGCCAACCCGTGGGGGGGGTAGGGAATTCACCCCTCCACTTT. Protein sequence: CASSQPVGGVGNSPLHF.

The chain uses TRBV19 and TRBJ2-7, with 8 bases fitting TRBD2. After removal of 5 bases from V and 2 bases from J, the junction contained 2 bases not matched to a gene. The CDR3 extends over 13 amino acids. Looked up from germline, CDR1 is LNHDA and CDR2 is SQIVND (reference sequence). In DNA form, the CDR3 reads TGTGCCAGTAGTCCCGGGGGGGCCTACGAGCAGTACTTC. This gives the protein CASSPGGAYEQYF.

V usage is TRBV6-6 and J usage is TRBJ2-7; TRBD1 matches at 7 bases. Germline CDR1 reads MNHNY; CDR2 reads SVGAGI (reference sequence). This CDR3 has 13 residues. V was clipped by 6 bases and J by 3 bases; unmatched bases: 5. The CDR3: CASRGGAVYEQYF. The CDR3 DNA sequence: TGTGCCAGCAGAGGGGGCGCGGTCTACGAGCAGTACTTC.

This rearrangement joins TRBV7-9 to TRBJ2-5; D remains ambiguous. CDR1 and CDR2 (germline): SEHNR, FQNEAQ (reference sequence). The CDR3 is 11 amino acids. V lost 5 bases, J lost 4 bases, and 5 bases lay in between. CDR3 sequence reads: CASSDRETQYF. The DNA for the CDR3 is TGTGCCAGCAGCGACCGAGAGACCCAGTACTTC.

This clone has only one observation. The rearrangement uses TRBV2 and TRBJ2-7, with D perhaps matching TRBD1 (5 bases). The V gene's germline CDR1 is SNHLY and CDR2 FYNNEI. Trimming stripped 7 bases from V and 6 bases from J, with 13 bases between. The CDR3 is 12 residues long. CDR3 sequence (DNA): TGTGCCAGCAATCCTACAGGTGCCGAGCAGTACTTC. This translates into CASNPTGAEQYF.

The chain combines TRBV7-9 with TRBJ2-6; D is unresolved. This CDR3 is built from 16 residues. Per germline, CDR1 SEHNR and CDR2 FQNEAQ (reference sequence). V dropped 5 bases and J dropped 0 bases, with 11 bases sitting between them. CDR3 region: CASSPPAHSGANVLTF. CDR3 nucleotide sequence: TGTGCCAGCAGCCCTCCGGCGCACTCTGGGGCCAACGTCCTGACTTTC. Variable domain in full (rest from reference TRBV7-9 and TRBJ2-6): DTGVSQNPRHKITKRGQNVTFRCDPISEHNRLYWYRQTLGQGPEFLTYFQNEAQLEKSRLLSDRFSAERPKGSFSTLEIQRTEQGDSAMYLCASSPPAHSGANVLTFGAGSRLTVL.

The rearrangement links TRBV4-2 to TRBJ1-3; 7 bases map to TRBD1. The CDR3 runs 16 residues. Germline V lookup: CDR1 LGHNA, CDR2 YNFKEQ. V gave up 2 bases and J gave up 4 bases; unmatched junction bases: 8. Here the CDR3 reads CASSQKTRDSGNTIYF. The CDR3 region has the DNA TGTGCCAGCAGCCAAAAAACTCGGGACAGCGGAAACACCATATATTTT.

This clone appeared a single time. The chain recombines TRBV7-9 with TRBJ2-1, with TRBD2 matching 9 bases. V lost 5 bases and J lost 3; bases outside the gene matches: 11. The CDR3 is 17 residues long. Germline loops: CDR1 SEHNR, CDR2 FQNEAQ (reference sequence). The CDR3 region has the DNA TGTGCCAGCAGCCCTGCCCACTTAGCGGGGGTCTACAATGAGCAGTTCTTC. Encoded protein: CASSPAHLAGVYNEQFF.

V is TRBV5-1 and J is TRBJ2-5; possibly TRBD1 for D (6 bases). The CDR3 is made up of 17 amino acids. The V end lost 2 bases, the J end lost 0 bases, and 17 bases lay between the germline ends. Germline CDR1 SGHRS, CDR2 YFSETQ. The CDR3 DNA reads TGCGCCAGCAGCTTTGGGACCCCCAGGGGAGACCAAGAGACCCAGTACTTC. It yields the protein CASSFGTPRGDQETQYF.

The V gene is TRBV30, the J gene TRBJ1-2, with D unclear. The CDR3 contains 12 residues. Trimming removed 3 bases from V and 8 bases from J, with 13 bases in between. Germline lookup yields CDR1 GTSNPN and CDR2 SVGIG (reference sequence). CDR3 sequence (DNA): TGTGCCTGGAGCTTTTTAGGGAAAGGCTACACCTTC. This sequence encodes CAWSFLGKGYTF.

The chain links TRBV28 to TRBJ1-6; D is unresolved. Germline V gives CDR1 MDHEN, CDR2 SYDVKM. The V and J ends lost 5 bases and 0 bases respectively, with 11 bases between them. The length of the CDR3 is 16 residues. The CDR3 protein is CASSTQQYSYNSPLHF. The DNA of the CDR3 is TGTGCCAGCAGTACACAACAGTACTCCTATAATTCACCCCTCCACTTT.

The V and J genes are TRBV19 and TRBJ1-3; possibly TRBD1 for D (5 bases). Trimming pared 7 bases from V and 0 bases from J, leaving 16 bases between. Per the germline V gene, CDR1 is LNHDA and CDR2 is SQIVND (reference sequence). The length of the CDR3 is 16 residues. The CDR3 protein is CASKRAEGRSGNTIYF. The CDR3 nucleotides read TGTGCCAGTAAGCGGGCCGAGGGACGCTCTGGAAACACCATATATTTT.

The rearrangement links TRBV7-2 to TRBJ2-5; 9 nucleotides agree with TRBD1. V lost 5 bases, J lost 4 bases, and 11 bases stayed unmatched. Germline loops: CDR1 SGHTA, CDR2 FQGNSA. The CDR3 has 16 residues. This CDR3 is CASSRTPGQGAETQYF. Written as DNA, the CDR3 is TGTGCCAGCAGCCGTACACCGGGACAGGGAGCAGAGACCCAGTACTTC.